This T cell receptor beta chain was documented in a study of T cells after yellow fever vaccination. Germline V CDR1 and CDR2: LGHDT, YNNKEL (reference sequence). V lost 0 bases and J lost 0, with 12 bases in between. CDR3 length equals 17 residues. Using its own MiXCR run on the 5' RACE reads, TCRdb lists one record per CDR3 protein. Among 350,000 or so distinct CDR3 sequences listed, 7% to 9% were seen once. The source of this sequence is a man between 18 and 35 years old who received the YFV17D yellow fever vaccine. Specimen: PBMCs, collected about 49 days after the first yellow fever vaccination. The V and J genes are TRBV3-1 and TRBJ2-1; unclear D gene. CDR3 DNA: TGTGCCAGCAGCCAAGATCTGCAGAAGAGCTCCTACAATGAGCAGTTCTTC. The encoded protein is CASSQDLQKSSYNEQFF.